These T cell receptor beta chains were read from a single sample in a study of cytomegalovirus exposure and HLA in healthy donors. Only in-frame clones appear in the TCRdb table, and some are missing; sequencing was by immunoSEQ multiplex PCR. The sample lists about 200,000 clones, roughly 91% occurring once. The sample consisted of PBMCs. These receptor sequences come from a woman aged 18-35 years in good health and CMV-seropositive. CDR3s include the opening cysteine and the closing phenylalanine or tryptophan. Each record gives: D gene, clone size, V gene, J gene, CDR3 protein, CDR3 DNA. A D gene is named only where the DNA matches it firmly. Clone size is given for some rows only: seen once, a few or many times, or a class if the clone is expanded.

d_call: TRBD2
clone_size: .
v_call: TRBV7-9
j_call: TRBJ2-5
cdr3_aa: CASSLLQRTSGKETQYF
cdr3_nt: TGTGCCAGCAGCCTCCTCCAACGGACTAGCGGGAAAGAGACCCAGTACTTC

d_call: TRBD1
clone_size: once
v_call: TRBV27
j_call: TRBJ2-1
cdr3_aa: CASRGQGLYNEQFF
cdr3_nt: TGTGCCAGCAGGGGACAGGGACTCTACAATGAGCAGTTCTTC

d_call: TRBD2
clone_size: .
v_call: TRBV27
j_call: TRBJ2-1
cdr3_aa: CASSQAGGGTYNEQFF
cdr3_nt: TGTGCCAGCAGCCAGGCCGGGGGGGGAACCTACAATGAGCAGTTCTTC

d_call: .
clone_size: .
v_call: TRBV27
j_call: TRBJ2-7
cdr3_aa: CASSLYGVGEQYF
cdr3_nt: TGTGCCAGCAGTTTATACGGGGTGGGCGAGCAGTACTTC

d_call: .
clone_size: .
v_call: TRBV4-1
j_call: TRBJ2-3
cdr3_aa: CASSQGGGTDTQYF
cdr3_nt: TGCGCCAGCAGCCAAGGGGGCGGCACAGATACGCAGTATTTT

d_call: .
clone_size: .
v_call: TRBV6-6
j_call: TRBJ2-7
cdr3_aa: CASSYRLSYEQYF
cdr3_nt: TGTGCCAGCAGTTACAGACTAAGCTACGAGCAGTACTTC

d_call: .
clone_size: .
v_call: TRBV18
j_call: TRBJ1-1
cdr3_aa: CASSGNRDTEAFF
cdr3_nt: TGTGCCAGCTCAGGTAACAGGGATACTGAAGCTTTCTTT

d_call: .
clone_size: .
v_call: TRBV5-1
j_call: TRBJ1-2
cdr3_aa: CASSLGRGNYGYTF
cdr3_nt: TGCGCCAGCAGCTTGGGCAGGGGTAACTATGGCTACACCTTC

d_call: TRBD1
clone_size: .
v_call: TRBV7-9
j_call: TRBJ1-2
cdr3_aa: CASSLTGAYGYTF
cdr3_nt: TGTGCCAGCAGCTTGACAGGGGCATATGGCTACACCTTC

d_call: TRBD1
clone_size: .
v_call: TRBV28
j_call: TRBJ2-7
cdr3_aa: CASSLGLGTGLDEQYF
cdr3_nt: TGTGCCAGCAGTTTAGGCTTGGGGACAGGGCTAGACGAGCAGTACTTC

d_call: TRBD1
clone_size: .
v_call: TRBV19
j_call: TRBJ1-5
cdr3_aa: CASTPGGRGNQPQHF
cdr3_nt: TGTGCCAGTACCCCAGGGGGACGGGGCAATCAGCCCCAGCATTTT

d_call: TRBD1
clone_size: few
v_call: TRBV5-1
j_call: TRBJ2-1
cdr3_aa: CASSLGTLGQVLADEQFF
cdr3_nt: TGCGCCAGCAGCTTGGGCACCTTAGGACAGGTCTTGGCTGATGAGCAGTTCTTC

d_call: TRBD1
clone_size: .
v_call: TRBV5-5
j_call: TRBJ2-7
cdr3_aa: CASSFYLGQGYEQYF
cdr3_nt: TGTGCCAGCAGCTTTTATTTGGGACAGGGGTACGAGCAGTACTTC

d_call: .
clone_size: .
v_call: TRBV28
j_call: TRBJ1-5
cdr3_aa: CASSGTFRTGNQPQHF
cdr3_nt: TGTGCCAGCAGTGGGACTTTCCGTACGGGCAATCAGCCCCAGCATTTT

d_call: .
clone_size: .
v_call: TRBV27
j_call: TRBJ2-1
cdr3_aa: CASSLNRYNEQFF
cdr3_nt: TGTGCCAGCAGTTTAAACAGATACAATGAGCAGTTCTTC

d_call: TRBD1
clone_size: .
v_call: TRBV5-6
j_call: TRBJ1-4
cdr3_aa: CASSSGTGENEKLFF
cdr3_nt: TGTGCCAGCAGCTCTGGGACAGGGGAGAATGAAAAACTGTTTTTT

d_call: TRBD2
clone_size: once
v_call: TRBV5-1
j_call: TRBJ2-7
cdr3_aa: CASRRAVAGGPKNSYEQYF
cdr3_nt: TGCGCCAGCAGGCGGGCAGTAGCGGGAGGGCCTAAGAATTCCTACGAGCAGTACTTC

d_call: TRBD2
clone_size: once
v_call: TRBV9
j_call: TRBJ2-1
cdr3_aa: CASSVSGLGAYNEQFF
cdr3_nt: TGTGCCAGCAGCGTTTCGGGACTAGGCGCCTACAATGAGCAGTTCTTC

d_call: .
clone_size: .
v_call: TRBV9
j_call: TRBJ2-7
cdr3_aa: CASSVVSGVEQYF
cdr3_nt: TGTGCCAGCAGCGTAGTTTCAGGGGTCGAGCAGTACTTC

d_call: TRBD2
clone_size: .
v_call: TRBV6-5
j_call: TRBJ2-5
cdr3_aa: CASGVAGGWRETQYF
cdr3_nt: TGTGCCAGCGGGGTAGCGGGAGGTTGGCGAGAGACCCAGTACTTC

d_call: TRBD2
clone_size: .
v_call: TRBV5-1
j_call: TRBJ2-1
cdr3_aa: CASSRTSGRFNEQFF
cdr3_nt: TGCGCCAGCAGCCGTACTAGCGGGAGATTCAATGAGCAGTTCTTC